The 11 T cell receptor beta chains below come from one sample, sequenced in a study of human T cells and chemical hapten exposure. TCRdb re-called the RACE reads through MiXCR, storing one row per CDR3 protein. The sample has roughly 180,000 distinct CDR3 sequences, approximately 20% seen once. Time point here: patch test 1, 2 weeks after DPC sensitization. Treatment here: therapeutic diphenylcyclopropenone sensitization with weekly scalp DPC. The specimen was whole blood, collected in connection with sensitization to the hapten diphenylcyclopropenone (DPC). The receptors originated from a woman aged 45 to 65 with alopecia areata. Some clones in this sample may be carry-over from other donors' samples.

This clonotype was observed many times. The genes are TRBV29-1 and TRBJ1-5; D gene uncertain. This CDR3 region has 13 residues. V lost 4 bases and J lost 7, with 14 bases in between. Germline CDR1 is SQVTM and CDR2 is ANQGSEA. CDR3 region: CSVAEGSGQPQHF. CDR3 bases: TGCAGCGTTGCAGAGGGCTCGGGGCAGCCCCAGCATTTT.

The rearrangement joins TRBV20-1 to TRBJ2-2; 14 bases agree with TRBD2. Losses at the gene ends were 1 base for V and 0 bases for J; bases not matched to a gene: 1. CDR3 length: 17 residues. Germline CDR1 DFQATT, CDR2 SNEGSKA (reference sequence). DNA for the CDR3: TGCAGTGCTAGAGGACTAGCGGGAGGGGCGAACACCGGGGAGCTGTTTTTT. Translated, it gives CSARGLAGGANTGELFF.

J is TRBJ2-7 and V is TRBV27, with D perhaps assigned TRBD1 or TRBD2 (5 bases each). CDR1 is MNHEY, CDR2 SMNVEV, per germline (reference sequence). The CDR3 is 15 amino acids. Trimming left V 10 bases short and J 7 bases short, with 26 bases between. Written as DNA, the CDR3 is TGTGCCACCGCTCGAGCCCCCCGGGGCCGAGGAGAGCAGTACTTC. Protein sequence: CATARAPRGRGEQYF.

This chain joins TRBV2 and TRBJ2-3; weak D call: TRBD2 (6 bases). The V end was cut by 0 bases, the J end by 5 bases, with 9 bases between. The CDR3 totals 14 residues. From germline, CDR1 is SNHLY and CDR2 FYNNEI. CDR3 nucleotide sequence: TGTGCCAGCAGTGAAGCGCTCGGGGGAGATACGCAGTATTTT. Its protein product is CASSEALGGDTQYF.

This clonotype occurred a few times. The V gene is TRBV29-1, the J gene TRBJ1-4; no clear D. This CDR3 comprises 11 residues. Germline V CDR1 and CDR2: SQVTM, ANQGSEA. The V and J ends lost 2 bases and 7 bases respectively, with 5 bases between them. For the CDR3, the DNA is TGCAGCGTTGAAACGGGTGAAAAACTGTTTTTT. It translates to CSVETGEKLFF.

This clonotype was seen only a few times. This sequence joins TRBV29-1 and TRBJ2-7; D unresolved. The CDR3 contains 13 residues. Germline V gene lookup returns CDR1 SQVTM and CDR2 ANQGSEA. Trimming pared 3 bases from V and 2 bases from J, leaving 11 bases between. The CDR3 DNA sequence: TGCAGCGTTGAGGGCCGGTCGCCCTACGAGCAGTACTTC. It translates to CSVEGRSPYEQYF.

The chain has TRBV19 and TRBJ1-5, with a tentative D call TRBD1 (6 bases). The CDR3 covers 15 residues. Germline CDR1 is LNHDA and CDR2 is SQIVND (reference sequence). Between the trimmed V and J ends, which lost 7 bases and 0 bases, there was a span of 13 bases. CDR3 DNA: TGTGCCAGTAATCACAGGGCTTCTAGCAATCAGCCCCAGCATTTT. Protein product: CASNHRASSNQPQHF.

This chain connects TRBV29-1 to TRBJ2-1; no clear D. The germline gives CDR1 SQVTM, CDR2 ANQGSEA. Trimming removed 1 base from V and 3 bases from J, with 1 base in between. The CDR3 is 11 amino acids. The DNA for the CDR3 is TGCAGCGTTGAAGGCTACAATGAGCAGTTCTTC. As protein: CSVEGYNEQFF.

The chain links TRBV2 to TRBJ2-2, with D perhaps matching TRBD2 (6 bases). V lost 8 bases to trimming and J lost 2 bases, with 12 bases between them. The CDR3 covers 14 residues. Germline CDR1 is SNHLY and CDR2 is FYNNEI. CDR3 region: CASGAGSNTGELFF. As DNA, the CDR3 is TGTGCCAGCGGGGCCGGGAGTAACACCGGGGAGCTGTTTTTT.

This clonotype was found a few times. This chain links TRBV5-1 with TRBJ2-7; 8 bases agree with TRBD2. The germline V gene encodes CDR1 SGHRS and CDR2 YFSETQ. Trimming removed 0 bases from V and 0 bases from J; junction bases left unmatched: 17. The CDR3 is 20 amino acids. CDR3 sequence: CASSLDLLAGDFRSSYEQYF. The CDR3 DNA follows: TGCGCCAGCAGCTTGGATCTGCTAGCGGGTGATTTTCGGAGCTCCTACGAGCAGTACTTC.

The V and J genes are TRBV4-1 and TRBJ1-2, with no clear D. Trimming stripped 0 bases from V and 4 bases from J, with 12 bases between. Germline-derived CDR1 and CDR2 are MGHRA and YSYEKL. The CDR3 totals 15 residues. The DNA for the CDR3 is TGCGCCAGCAGCCAAGAGCCCGGCCGACTCTATGGCTACACCTTC. Its protein is CASSQEPGRLYGYTF.